Included here is one TCR beta chain sequence, with context. CD45RO-negative, CCR7-selected cells formed the naive CD8 fraction, which excluded terminally differentiated effector memory CD45RA+ cells. V trimming: 5 bases; J trimming: 0 bases; junction bases outside the gene matches: 10. The CDR3 is made up of 17 amino acids. Looked up from germline, CDR1 is MNHEY and CDR2 is SMNVEV (reference sequence). This specimen belongs to a study of shared clonotypes between healthy human individuals. Sequenced by immunoSEQ multiplex PCR; TCRdb stores in-frame clones only, minus some. The data hold about 1,800,000 clones, with around 96% observed a single time.

The receptor was isolated from a man younger than 35 in good health. The source material was naive CD8+ T cells sorted from blood. The chain combines TRBV27 with TRBJ1-3; 7 bases match TRBD1. CDR3 amino acids: CASSPNRQGPSGNTIYF. CDR3 bases: TGTGCCAGCAGTCCCAACCGACAGGGTCCCTCTGGAAACACCATATATTTT.